This TCR beta chain came from a study of CD8 T cells in Susac syndrome. CD8+ and CD4+ T cells from blood underwent TCR beta sequencing. Random hexamers were used to reverse transcribe about 0.45 to 1 ug of RNA. Amplification of TCR beta CDR3 across 54 Vbeta and 13 Jbeta was performed with immunoSEQ multiplex PCR. MiXCR, run by TCRdb on the immunoSEQ multiplex PCR reads, gives a single entry per CDR3 protein. The sample has over 100,000 distinct CDR3 sequences, around 90% seen once. Germline V gene lookup returns CDR1 DFQATT and CDR2 SNEGSKA (reference sequence). This CDR3 is 16 amino acids long. With 1 base clipped from V and 8 bases from J, the junction kept 9 bases outside the gene matches.

The rearrangement joins TRBV20-1 to TRBJ1-6, with 9 bases that match TRBD1. The sequence was obtained from a human donor in good health. Sample: CD4+ T cells from PBMCs. The CDR3 coding sequence is TGCAGTGCTAGAGGGGGACAGGGATCCACCGATTCACCCCTCCACTTT. Translated: CSARGGQGSTDSPLHF.